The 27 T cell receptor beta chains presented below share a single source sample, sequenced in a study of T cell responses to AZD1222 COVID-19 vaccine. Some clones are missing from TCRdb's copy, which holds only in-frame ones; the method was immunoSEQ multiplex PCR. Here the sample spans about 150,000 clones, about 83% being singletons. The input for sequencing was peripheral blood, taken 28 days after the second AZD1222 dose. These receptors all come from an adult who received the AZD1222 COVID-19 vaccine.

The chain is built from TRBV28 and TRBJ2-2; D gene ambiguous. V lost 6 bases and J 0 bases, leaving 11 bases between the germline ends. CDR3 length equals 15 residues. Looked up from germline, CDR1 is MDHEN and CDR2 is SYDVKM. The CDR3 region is CASSSTGSNTGELFF. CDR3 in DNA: TGTGCCAGCAGCTCCACCGGGTCGAACACCGGGGAGCTGTTTTTT.

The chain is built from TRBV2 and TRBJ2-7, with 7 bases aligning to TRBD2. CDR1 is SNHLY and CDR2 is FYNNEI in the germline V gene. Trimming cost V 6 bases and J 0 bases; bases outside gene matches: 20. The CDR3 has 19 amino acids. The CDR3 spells CASRRPLGGVESSSYEQYF. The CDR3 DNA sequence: TGTGCCAGCAGACGCCCACTGGGGGGGGTGGAGTCGAGCTCCTACGAGCAGTACTTC.

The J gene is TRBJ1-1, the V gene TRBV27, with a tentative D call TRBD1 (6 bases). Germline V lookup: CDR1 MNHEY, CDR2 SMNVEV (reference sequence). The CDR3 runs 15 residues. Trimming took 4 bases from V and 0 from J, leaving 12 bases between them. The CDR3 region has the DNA TGTGCCAGCAGTTACAGGGTCGGGATGAACACTGAAGCTTTCTTT. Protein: CASSYRVGMNTEAFF.

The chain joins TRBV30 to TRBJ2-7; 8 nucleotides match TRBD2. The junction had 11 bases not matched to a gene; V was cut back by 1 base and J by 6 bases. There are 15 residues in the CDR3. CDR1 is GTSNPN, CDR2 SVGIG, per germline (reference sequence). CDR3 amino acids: CAWSGGSGGWFEQYF. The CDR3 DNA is TGTGCCTGGAGTGGGGGGAGCGGGGGTTGGTTCGAGCAGTACTTC.

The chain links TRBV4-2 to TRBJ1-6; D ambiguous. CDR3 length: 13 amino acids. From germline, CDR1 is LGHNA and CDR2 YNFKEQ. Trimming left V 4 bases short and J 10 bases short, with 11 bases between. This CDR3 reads CASSPFGGSPLHF. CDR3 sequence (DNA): TGTGCCAGCAGCCCCTTTGGAGGATCACCCCTCCACTTT.

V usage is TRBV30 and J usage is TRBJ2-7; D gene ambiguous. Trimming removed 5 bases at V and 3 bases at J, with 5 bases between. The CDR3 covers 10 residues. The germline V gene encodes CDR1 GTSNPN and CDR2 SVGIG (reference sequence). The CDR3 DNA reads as TGTGCCTGGGGAATCTACGAGCAGTACTTC. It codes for CAWGIYEQYF.

The chain's CDR3 is CATSGTSGHYEQYF. The CDR3 DNA reads as TGTGCCACGTCCGGGACTAGCGGGCACTACGAGCAGTACTTC. V gene TRBV10-3 combines with J gene TRBJ2-7; TRBD2 aligns across 12 bases. The V gene end was trimmed by 10 bases and the J gene end by 3 bases; junction bases not matched to a gene: 7. CDR1 is ENHRY and CDR2 is SYGVKD in the germline V gene. The length of the CDR3 is 14 residues.

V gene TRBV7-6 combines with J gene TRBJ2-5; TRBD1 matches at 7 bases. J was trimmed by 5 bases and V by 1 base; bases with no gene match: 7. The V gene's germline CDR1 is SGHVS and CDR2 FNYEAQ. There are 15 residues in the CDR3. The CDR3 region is CASSLGTFRGETQYF. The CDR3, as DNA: TGTGCCAGCAGCTTAGGCACATTCAGGGGGGAGACCCAGTACTTC.

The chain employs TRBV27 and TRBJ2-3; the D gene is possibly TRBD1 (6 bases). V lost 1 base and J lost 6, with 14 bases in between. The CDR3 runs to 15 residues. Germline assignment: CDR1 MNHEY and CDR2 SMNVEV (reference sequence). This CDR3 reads CASSLLGRGQDTQYF. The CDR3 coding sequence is TGTGCCAGCAGTTTATTGGGCAGGGGCCAGGATACGCAGTATTTT.

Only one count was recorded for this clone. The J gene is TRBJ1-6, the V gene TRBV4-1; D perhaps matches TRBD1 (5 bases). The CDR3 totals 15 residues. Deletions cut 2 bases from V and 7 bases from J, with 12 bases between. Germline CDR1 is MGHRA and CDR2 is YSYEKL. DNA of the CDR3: TGCGCCAGCAGCCAATATGACGGGGGGAATTCACCCCTCCACTTT. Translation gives CASSQYDGGNSPLHF.

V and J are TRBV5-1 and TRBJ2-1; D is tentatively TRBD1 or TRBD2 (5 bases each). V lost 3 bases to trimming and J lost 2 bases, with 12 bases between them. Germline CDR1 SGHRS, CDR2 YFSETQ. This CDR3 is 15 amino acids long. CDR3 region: CASSSGTGPYNEQFF. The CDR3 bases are TGCGCCAGCAGCTCGGGGACGGGACCCTACAATGAGCAGTTCTTC. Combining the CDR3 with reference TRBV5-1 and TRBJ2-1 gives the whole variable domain KAGVTQTPRYLIKTRGQQVTLSCSPISGHRSVSWYQQTPGQGLQFLFEYFSETQRNKGNFPGRFSGRQFSNSRSEMNVSTLELGDSALYLCASSSGTGPYNEQFFGPGTRLTVL.

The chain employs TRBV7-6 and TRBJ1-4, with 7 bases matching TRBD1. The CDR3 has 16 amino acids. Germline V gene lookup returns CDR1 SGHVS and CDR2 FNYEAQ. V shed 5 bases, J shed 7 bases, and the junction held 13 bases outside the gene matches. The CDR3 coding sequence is TGTGCCAGCAGCCTGGGTGGGCAGGGGGTGATTGAAAAACTGTTTTTT. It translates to CASSLGGQGVIEKLFF.

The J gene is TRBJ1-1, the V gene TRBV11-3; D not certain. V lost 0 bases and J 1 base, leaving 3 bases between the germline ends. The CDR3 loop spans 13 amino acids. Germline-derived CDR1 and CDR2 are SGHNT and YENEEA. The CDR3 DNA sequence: TGTGCCAGCAGCTTAGATGCGAACACTGAAGCTTTCTTT. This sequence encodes CASSLDANTEAFF.

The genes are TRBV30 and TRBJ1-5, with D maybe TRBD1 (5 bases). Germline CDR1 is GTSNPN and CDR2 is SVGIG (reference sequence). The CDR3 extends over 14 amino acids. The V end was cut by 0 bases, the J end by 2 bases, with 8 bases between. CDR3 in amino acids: CAWSVGGGNQPQHF. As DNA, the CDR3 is TGTGCCTGGAGTGTTGGGGGGGGCAATCAGCCCCAGCATTTT.

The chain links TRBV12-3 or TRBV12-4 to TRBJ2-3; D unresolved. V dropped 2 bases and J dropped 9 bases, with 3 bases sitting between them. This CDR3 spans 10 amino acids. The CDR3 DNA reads TGTGCCAGCAGTTTAATAACGCAGTATTTT. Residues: CASSLITQYF.

This chain's CDR3 is CASSLDPWGGTEAFF. Here the CDR3 DNA reads TGTGCCAGCAGCTTGGATCCATGGGGGGGCACTGAAGCTTTCTTT. The chain recombines TRBV11-2 with TRBJ1-1; tentative D call: TRBD1 (5 bases). CDR1 and CDR2 (germline): SGHAT, FQNNGV. Trimming shortened V by 3 bases and J by 4 bases, and 15 bases separated the two germline ends. This CDR3 is built from 15 residues.

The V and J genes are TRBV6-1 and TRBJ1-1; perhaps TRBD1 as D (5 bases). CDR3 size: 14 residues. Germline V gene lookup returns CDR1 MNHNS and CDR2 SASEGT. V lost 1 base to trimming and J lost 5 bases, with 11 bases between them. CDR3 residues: CASSEGGEVTEAFF. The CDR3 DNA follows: TGTGCCAGCAGTGAAGGGGGGGAGGTAACTGAAGCTTTCTTT.

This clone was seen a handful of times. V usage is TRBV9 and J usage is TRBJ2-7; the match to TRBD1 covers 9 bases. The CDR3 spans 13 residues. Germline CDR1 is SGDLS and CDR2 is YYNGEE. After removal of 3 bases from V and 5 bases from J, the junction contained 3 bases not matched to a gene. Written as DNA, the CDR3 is TGTGCCAGCAGCGAGGGACAGGGCGACGAGCAGTACTTC. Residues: CASSEGQGDEQYF. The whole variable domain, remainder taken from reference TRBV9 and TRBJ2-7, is DSGVTQTPKHLITATGQRVTLRCSPRSGDLSVYWYQQSLDQGLQFLIQYYNGEERAKGNILERFSAQQFPDLHSELNLSSLELGDSALYFCASSEGQGDEQYFGPGTRLTVT.

DNA for the CDR3: TGTGCCACCAGCTCAGACCCCGCCGATGAAAAACTGTTTTTT. The encoded protein is CATSSDPADEKLFF. The chain combines TRBV15 with TRBJ1-4; D is unresolved. V lost 5 bases to trimming and J lost 6 bases, with 13 bases between them. CDR1 is LNHNV and CDR2 is YYDKDF in the germline V gene (reference sequence). This CDR3 contains 14 residues.

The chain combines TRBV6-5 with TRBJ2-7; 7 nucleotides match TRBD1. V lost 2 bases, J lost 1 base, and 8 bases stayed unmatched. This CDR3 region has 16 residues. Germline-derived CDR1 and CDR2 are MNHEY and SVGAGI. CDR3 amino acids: CASSYESGTASYEQYF. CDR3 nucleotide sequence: TGTGCCAGCAGTTACGAGAGTGGGACAGCTTCCTACGAGCAGTACTTC.

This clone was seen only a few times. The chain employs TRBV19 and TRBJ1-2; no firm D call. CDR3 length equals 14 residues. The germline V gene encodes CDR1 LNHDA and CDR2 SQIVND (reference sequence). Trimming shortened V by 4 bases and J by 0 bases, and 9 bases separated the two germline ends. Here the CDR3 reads CASSRSRTNYGYTF. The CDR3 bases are TGTGCCAGTAGTAGGAGTAGGACTAACTATGGCTACACCTTC.

CDR3 protein: CASRETAGDSYNEQFF. The CDR3, as DNA: TGTGCCAGTAGGGAGACAGCGGGGGACTCCTACAATGAGCAGTTCTTC. The V call is TRBV19, the J call TRBJ2-1; 8 nucleotides align to TRBD2. The germline V gene has CDR1 LNHDA and CDR2 SQIVND (reference sequence). This CDR3 is 16 amino acids long. V was clipped by 6 bases and J by 0 bases; unmatched bases: 7.

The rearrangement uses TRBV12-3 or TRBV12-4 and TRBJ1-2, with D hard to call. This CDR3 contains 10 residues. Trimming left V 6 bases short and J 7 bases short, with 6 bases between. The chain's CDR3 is CASRGTGYTF. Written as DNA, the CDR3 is TGTGCCAGCAGGGGTACTGGCTACACCTTC.

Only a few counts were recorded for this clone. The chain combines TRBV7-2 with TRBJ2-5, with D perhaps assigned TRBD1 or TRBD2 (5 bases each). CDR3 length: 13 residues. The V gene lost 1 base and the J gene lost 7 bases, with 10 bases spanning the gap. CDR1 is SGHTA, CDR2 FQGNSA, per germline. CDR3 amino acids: CASSLGPGRTQYF. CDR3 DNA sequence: TGTGCCAGCAGCTTAGGCCCGGGACGGACCCAGTACTTC.

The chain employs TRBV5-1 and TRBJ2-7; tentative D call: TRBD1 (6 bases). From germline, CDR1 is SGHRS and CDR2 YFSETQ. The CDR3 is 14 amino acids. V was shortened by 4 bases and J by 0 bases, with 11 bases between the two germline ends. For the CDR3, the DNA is TGCGCCAGCAGCCCGGACAGTGTCTCCTACGAGCAGTACTTC. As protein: CASSPDSVSYEQYF.

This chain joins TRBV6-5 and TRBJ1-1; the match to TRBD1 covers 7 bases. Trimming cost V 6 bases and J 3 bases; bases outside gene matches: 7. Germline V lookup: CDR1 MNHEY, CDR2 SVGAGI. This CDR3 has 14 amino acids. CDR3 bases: TGTGCCAGCAGCGTAGACAGGGTCGACACTGAAGCTTTCTTT. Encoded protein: CASSVDRVDTEAFF.

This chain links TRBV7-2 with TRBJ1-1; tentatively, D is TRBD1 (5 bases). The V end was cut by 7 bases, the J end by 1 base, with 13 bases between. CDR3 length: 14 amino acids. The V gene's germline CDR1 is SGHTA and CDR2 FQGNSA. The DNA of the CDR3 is TGTGCCAGCAACCCGGACATCACGAACACTGAAGCTTTCTTT. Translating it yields CASNPDITNTEAFF.